A single sample gave rise to the 22 T cell receptor beta chains below, sequenced in a study of T cells in Graves' hyperthyroidism and ophthalmopathy. Amplified regions were TCR beta CDR3 sequences from RNA transcripts. Primed by the HTBI set, a first-round RT-PCR was run on the TCR CDR3. Via MiXCR, TCRdb re-called the multiplex PCR reads, giving one row per CDR3 protein. The data contain about 740,000 distinct CDR3 sequences, about 14% of them seen just once; the ten biggest clones take up roughly a tenth. The sample taken for sequencing was blood. These receptors all stem from a woman aged 18-35 years with Graves' hyperthyroidism.

The chain couples TRBV29-1 to TRBJ2-1; the D gene is possibly TRBD1 (6 bases). This CDR3 comprises 14 residues. Trimming cost V 7 bases and J 4 bases, with 17 bases left between them. Germline V CDR1 and CDR2: SQVTM, ANQGSEA. The chain's CDR3 is CSGNRDNVYNEQFF. CDR3 bases: TGCAGCGGGAACAGGGATAATGTTTACAATGAGCAGTTCTTC.

The rearrangement links TRBV12-3 or TRBV12-4 to TRBJ2-1; 8 bases line up with TRBD1. CDR3 length equals 14 residues. The junction had 6 bases not matched to a gene; V was cut back by 4 bases and J by 7 bases. The CDR3 here is CASSSDRVGNEQFF. Here the CDR3 DNA reads TGTGCCAGCAGTTCGGACAGGGTAGGGAATGAGCAGTTCTTC.

V and J are TRBV20-1 and TRBJ2-7; 8 nucleotides align to TRBD1. This CDR3 region has 15 residues. After removal of 0 bases from V and 2 bases from J, the junction contained 6 bases not matched to a gene. The V gene's germline CDR1 is DFQATT and CDR2 SNEGSKA (reference sequence). In DNA form, the CDR3 reads TGCAGTGCTAGAGATCTGGGACAGGCCCCCTACGAGCAGTACTTC. Translated: CSARDLGQAPYEQYF.

To note about this clonotype: A read error may explain this, as a much larger clone is one base away. The rearrangement links TRBV20-1 to TRBJ2-2; TRBD2 matches 14 bases. CDR1 is DFQATT, CDR2 SNEGSKA, per germline (reference sequence). The CDR3 spans 17 residues. CDR3: CSATKPGLAGDTGKLFF. The CDR3 coding sequence is TGCAGTGCTACTAAACCGGGACTAGCGGGAGACACCGGGAAGCTGTTTTTT.

The chain joins TRBV11-1 to TRBJ2-6, with D possibly TRBD1 on 6 matching bases. Germline CDR1 SGHAT, CDR2 FQDESV (reference sequence). V lost 8 bases and J 2 bases, leaving 19 bases between the germline ends. This CDR3 has 17 residues. The chain's CDR3 is CASGESGAQAGANVLTF. CDR3 DNA sequence: TGTGCCAGCGGCGAATCAGGGGCACAGGCTGGGGCCAACGTCCTGACTTTC.

The chain uses TRBV7-9 and TRBJ2-7, with a possible D match to TRBD1 (5 bases). The CDR3 spans 14 residues. V was shortened by 5 bases and J by 3 bases, with 14 bases between the two germline ends. The germline CDR1 and CDR2 sequences are SEHNR and FQNEAQ (reference sequence). The CDR3 sequence is CASSPQEPDYEQYF. The CDR3 DNA reads as TGTGCCAGCAGCCCACAGGAGCCGGACTACGAGCAGTACTTC.

CDR3 nucleotide sequence: TGTGCCAGCAGTTACCGGGAGGGCCGTACGGACAAAAACATTCAGTACTTC. Protein product: CASSYREGRTDKNIQYF. This rearrangement joins TRBV6-6 to TRBJ2-4, with 8 bases aligning to TRBD2. The ends lost 2 bases at V and 3 bases at J; junction bases unmatched: 9. This CDR3 has 17 amino acids. Germline V gene sequence: CDR1 MNHNY, CDR2 SVGAGI (reference sequence).

The chain combines TRBV19 with TRBJ2-6; the D is unclear. V lost 0 bases and J lost 5, with 17 bases in between. The CDR3 has 18 residues. Germline CDR1 and CDR2: LNHDA and SQIVND (reference sequence). CDR3 region: CASSIDPQALMWANVLTF. The CDR3 nucleotides read TGTGCCAGTAGTATAGATCCCCAGGCCCTGATGTGGGCCAACGTCCTGACTTTC.

This clonotype was detected a few times. This chain joins TRBV29-1 and TRBJ2-7; D is perhaps TRBD1 (6 bases). Germline CDR1 reads SQVTM; CDR2 reads ANQGSEA. This CDR3 comprises 13 residues. V lost 7 bases to trimming and J lost 8 bases, with 21 bases between them. The CDR3 DNA is TGCAGCGCCAGTGGGACAACACCTACGCAGCAGTACTTC. It encodes CSASGTTPTQQYF.

This clonotype was counted many times. The chain employs TRBV30 and TRBJ2-1; a weak D match, TRBD2 (6 bases). The germline V gene has CDR1 GTSNPN and CDR2 SVGIG (reference sequence). The CDR3 consists of 14 residues. V was pared by 0 bases and J by 6 bases, with 12 bases between. The CDR3 DNA sequence: TGTGCCTGGAGTGTTGGCGGGGAAGGCAATGAGCAGTTCTTC. The encoded protein is CAWSVGGEGNEQFF.

This clonotype showed up just a few times. This may arise from a read error, as a much more abundant clone is one base away. The chain couples TRBV3-1 to TRBJ1-1, with a weak D call TRBD1 (6 bases). The CDR3 is made up of 15 amino acids. Germline V gene sequence: CDR1 LGHDT, CDR2 YNNKEL (reference sequence). The DNA of the CDR3 is TGTGCCAGCAGCCCATCCGGGACACCGAACACTGGAGCTTTCTTT. This encodes CASSPSGTPNTGAFF.

The chain is built from TRBV4-3 and TRBJ2-7, with unresolved D. With 0 bases removed from V and 3 bases from J, the gap between germline ends came to 12 bases. The CDR3 consists of 15 residues. Germline CDR1 LGHNA, CDR2 YSLEER. In DNA form, the CDR3 reads TGCGCCAGCAGCCAAGATCCGAGACAAAGCTACGAGCAGTACTTC. It yields the protein CASSQDPRQSYEQYF.

The rearrangement links TRBV28 to TRBJ2-7; D is unclear. The CDR3 is made up of 12 amino acids. With 7 bases removed from V and 5 bases from J, the gap between germline ends came to 12 bases. Looked up from germline, CDR1 is MDHEN and CDR2 is SYDVKM. CDR3 sequence reads: CASTTSPDEQYF. The CDR3 coding sequence is TGTGCCAGCACTACCTCCCCCGACGAGCAGTACTTC.

With respect to this clonotype: A clone one base away is much larger, so this may be a read error. The CDR3 bases are TGTGCCAGCAGCCCACCGACTAGCCGGAGTGAGCAGTACTTC. Amino acids: CASSPPTSRSEQYF. This chain connects TRBV7-3 to TRBJ2-7; 7 nucleotides align to TRBD2. The CDR3 totals 14 residues. After removal of 5 bases from V and 7 bases from J, the junction contained 11 bases not matched to a gene. Germline CDR1 SGHTA, CDR2 FQGTGA.

The V and J genes are TRBV4-1 and TRBJ2-3; no clear D. Germline V gene sequence: CDR1 MGHRA, CDR2 YSYEKL. Trimming removed 0 bases from V and 6 bases from J, with 10 bases in between. CDR3 length: 14 amino acids. CDR3 sequence reads: CASSQEIRSDTQYF. The CDR3 DNA follows: TGCGCCAGCAGCCAAGAGATACGTTCGGATACGCAGTATTTT.

The table lists this clonotype with many counts. V and J are TRBV13 and TRBJ2-7; weak D call: TRBD1 (7 bases). The V and J ends lost 5 bases and 3 bases respectively, with 20 bases between them. This CDR3 is 16 amino acids long. CDR1 PRHDT and CDR2 FYEKMQ come from the germline V gene (reference sequence). CDR3 nucleotides: TGTGCCAGCAGCAGCAGGGGGGAATTGGGATACTACGAGCAGTACTTC. Protein product: CASSSRGELGYYEQYF. Drawing the rest from reference TRBV13 and TRBJ2-7, the complete variable domain is AAGVIQSPRHLIKEKRETATLKCYPIPRHDTVYWYQQGPGQDPQFLISFYEKMQSDKGSIPDRFSAQQFSDYHSELNMSSLELGDSALYFCASSSRGELGYYEQYFGPGTRLTVT.

The chain employs TRBV20-1 and TRBJ2-7; the match to TRBD2 covers 9 bases. The CDR3 extends over 17 amino acids. After removal of 0 bases from V and 3 bases from J, the junction contained 12 bases not matched to a gene. Germline CDR1 reads DFQATT; CDR2 reads SNEGSKA (reference sequence). CDR3 loop: CSARDMRLAGLNYEQYF. For the CDR3, the DNA is TGCAGTGCTAGAGATATGAGGCTAGCGGGACTAAACTACGAGCAGTACTTC.

The table lists this clonotype with a few counts. The chain links TRBV30 to TRBJ1-5, with D uncertain. Trimming took off 0 bases at V and 5 bases at J, with 5 bases between the two ends. From germline, CDR1 is GTSNPN and CDR2 SVGIG (reference sequence). This CDR3 comprises 12 residues. CDR3 bases: TGTGCCTGGAGTGTACCCCATCAGCCCCAGCATTTT. This sequence encodes CAWSVPHQPQHF.

The count of this clonotype is one. The chain carries TRBV7-9 and TRBJ1-4; D is ambiguous. The length of the CDR3 is 13 residues. Germline CDR1 reads SEHNR; CDR2 reads FQNEAQ (reference sequence). The V and J ends lost 3 bases and 8 bases respectively, with 10 bases between them. CDR3 in DNA: TGTGCCAGCAGCTTTTCTCAAGTCGAAAAACTGTTTTTT. Its translation: CASSFSQVEKLFF. The full variable domain, in which reference TRBV7-9 and TRBJ1-4 provide the parts outside the CDR3, is DTGVSQNPRHKITKRGQNVTFRCDPISEHNRLYWYRQTLGQGPEFLTYFQNEAQLEKSRLLSDRFSAERPKGSFSTLEIQRTEQGDSAMYLCASSFSQVEKLFFGSGTQLSVL.

This chain links TRBV19 with TRBJ1-2, with D possibly matching TRBD1 (6 bases). CDR3 length: 13 residues. Germline V gene sequence: CDR1 LNHDA, CDR2 SQIVND (reference sequence). V dropped 10 bases and J dropped 8 bases, with 20 bases sitting between them. The CDR3 region is CATRTDDIGGYTF. The CDR3 bases are TGTGCCACCCGGACAGACGATATAGGAGGCTACACCTTC.

In this sample, this clonotype turned up many times. The chain links TRBV6-1 to TRBJ1-2; D is perhaps TRBD1 (5 bases). The germline V gene encodes CDR1 MNHNS and CDR2 SASEGT. V was trimmed by 8 bases and J by 5 bases, leaving 24 bases between them. The CDR3 is 16 amino acids. The chain's CDR3 is CASARSGASSWYGYTF. CDR3 nucleotide sequence: TGTGCCAGCGCCCGATCCGGGGCCAGCTCCTGGTATGGCTACACCTTC.

As to this clonotype: In this CDR3 the conserved last residue, phenylalanine or tryptophan, is missing, so a read error is likely. The CDR3 region is CASSQARNNQPQHL. For the CDR3, the DNA is TGCGCCAGCAGCCAAGCACGGAACAATCAGCCCCAGCATCTT. V usage is TRBV4-1 and J usage is TRBJ1-5; D gene uncertain. The CDR3 contains 14 residues. From germline, CDR1 is MGHRA and CDR2 YSYEKL. V was shortened by 1 base and J by 3 bases, with 7 bases between the two germline ends.